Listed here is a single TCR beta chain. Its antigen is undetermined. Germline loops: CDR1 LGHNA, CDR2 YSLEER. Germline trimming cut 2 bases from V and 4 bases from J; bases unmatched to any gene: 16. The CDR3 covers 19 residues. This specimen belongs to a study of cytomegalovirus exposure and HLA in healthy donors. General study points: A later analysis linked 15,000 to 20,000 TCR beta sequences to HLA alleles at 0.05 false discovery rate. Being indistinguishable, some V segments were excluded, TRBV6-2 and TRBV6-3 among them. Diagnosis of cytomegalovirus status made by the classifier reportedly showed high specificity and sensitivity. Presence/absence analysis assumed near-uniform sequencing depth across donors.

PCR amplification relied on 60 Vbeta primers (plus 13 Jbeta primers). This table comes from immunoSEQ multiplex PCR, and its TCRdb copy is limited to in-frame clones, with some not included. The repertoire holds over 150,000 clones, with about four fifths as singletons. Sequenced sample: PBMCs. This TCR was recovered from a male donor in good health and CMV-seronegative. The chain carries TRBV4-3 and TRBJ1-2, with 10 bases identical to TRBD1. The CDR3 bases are TGCGCCAGCAGCCAAACCCGGGACAGGGGTTCCCTAAGGGGCTATGGCTACACCTTC. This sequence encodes CASSQTRDRGSLRGYGYTF.